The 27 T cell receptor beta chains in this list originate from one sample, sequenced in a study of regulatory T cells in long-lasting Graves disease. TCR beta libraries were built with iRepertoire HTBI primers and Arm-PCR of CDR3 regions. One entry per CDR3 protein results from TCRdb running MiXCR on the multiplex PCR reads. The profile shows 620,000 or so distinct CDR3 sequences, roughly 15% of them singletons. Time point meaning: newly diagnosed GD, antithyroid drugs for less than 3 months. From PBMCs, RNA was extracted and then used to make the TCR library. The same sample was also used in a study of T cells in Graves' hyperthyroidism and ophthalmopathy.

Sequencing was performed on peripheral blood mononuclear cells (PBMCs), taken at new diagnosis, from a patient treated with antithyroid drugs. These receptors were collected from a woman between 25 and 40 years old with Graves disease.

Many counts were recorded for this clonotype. The CDR3 region has the DNA TGTGCCAGCAGTTTCGGGACTAGTGGAGAATGGGGGATCACCGGGGAGCTGTTTTTT. It yields the protein CASSFGTSGEWGITGELFF. The V call is TRBV28, the J call TRBJ2-2; 8 positions match TRBD2. Germline lookup yields CDR1 MDHEN and CDR2 SYDVKM. This CDR3 has 19 residues. Trimming cost V 3 bases and J 4 bases; bases outside gene matches: 16.

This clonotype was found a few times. CDR3 sequence (DNA): TGTGCCAGCAGTTTATACGGGACCCCTTTAGAGACCCAGTACTTC. Translated, it gives CASSLYGTPLETQYF. The chain carries TRBV28 and TRBJ2-5; tentatively, D is TRBD1 or TRBD2 (5 bases each). The CDR3 consists of 15 residues. Germline V gene lookup returns CDR1 MDHEN and CDR2 SYDVKM. V was pared by 1 base and J by 4 bases, with 13 bases between. Filled out from reference TRBV28 and TRBJ2-5, the complete variable domain reads DVKVTQSSRYLVKRTGEKVFLECVQDMDHENMFWYRQDPGLGLRLIYFSYDVKMKEKGDIPEGYSVSREKKERFSLILESASTNQTSMYLCASSLYGTPLETQYFGPGTRLLVL.

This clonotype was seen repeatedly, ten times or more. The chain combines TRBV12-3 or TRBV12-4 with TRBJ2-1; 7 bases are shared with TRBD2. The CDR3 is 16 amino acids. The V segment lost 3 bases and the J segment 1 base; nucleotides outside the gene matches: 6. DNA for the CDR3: TGTGCCAGCAGTTTGGCGGGAGACTCGTCCTACAATGAGCAGTTCTTC. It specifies CASSLAGDSSYNEQFF.

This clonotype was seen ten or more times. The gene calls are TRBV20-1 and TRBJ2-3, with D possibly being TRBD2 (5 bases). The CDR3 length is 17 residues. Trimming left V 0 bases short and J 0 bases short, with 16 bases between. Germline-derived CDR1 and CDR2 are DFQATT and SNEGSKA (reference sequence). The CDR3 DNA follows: TGCAGTGCTAGAGATGGTGTCTGGAGGACGAGCACAGATACGCAGTATTTT. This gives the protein CSARDGVWRTSTDTQYF.

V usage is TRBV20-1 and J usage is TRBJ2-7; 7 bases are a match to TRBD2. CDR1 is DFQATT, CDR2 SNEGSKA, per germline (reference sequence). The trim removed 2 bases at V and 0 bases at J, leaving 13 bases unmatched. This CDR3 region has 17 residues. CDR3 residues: CSARQNGLVRSSYEQYF. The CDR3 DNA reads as TGCAGTGCTAGACAAAACGGACTAGTTAGGAGCTCCTACGAGCAGTACTTC.

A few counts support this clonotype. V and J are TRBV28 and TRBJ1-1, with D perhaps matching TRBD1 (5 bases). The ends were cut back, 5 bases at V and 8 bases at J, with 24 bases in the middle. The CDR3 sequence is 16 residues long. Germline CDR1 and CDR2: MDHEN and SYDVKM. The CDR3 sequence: CASSRWTGTLGAEAFF. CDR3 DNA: TGTGCCAGCAGTAGATGGACCGGGACGCTCGGGGCAGAAGCTTTCTTT.

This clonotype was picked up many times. The CDR3, as DNA: TGTGCCAGCAGTCTCCGGACAGGGGGTATGGCCGGGGAGCTGTTTTTT. Translation gives CASSLRTGGMAGELFF. The chain uses TRBV2 and TRBJ2-2, with TRBD1 matching over 10 bases. Per the germline V gene, CDR1 is SNHLY and CDR2 is FYNNEI. Trimming took 5 bases from V and 6 from J; bases not matched to a gene: 9. The CDR3 spans 16 residues.

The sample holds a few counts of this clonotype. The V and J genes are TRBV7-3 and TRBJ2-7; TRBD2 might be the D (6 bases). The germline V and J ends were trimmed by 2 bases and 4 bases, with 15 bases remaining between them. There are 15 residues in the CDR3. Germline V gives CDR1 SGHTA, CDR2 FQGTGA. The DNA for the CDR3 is TGTGCCAGCAGCTTAGCAACCGGGAGTCAATACGAGCAGTACTTC. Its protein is CASSLATGSQYEQYF.

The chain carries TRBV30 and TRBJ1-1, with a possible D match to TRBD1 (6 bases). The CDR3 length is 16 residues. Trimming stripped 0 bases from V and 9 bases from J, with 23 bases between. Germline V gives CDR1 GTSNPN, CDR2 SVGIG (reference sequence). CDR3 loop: CAWSVAFGTFGSQAFF. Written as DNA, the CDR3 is TGTGCCTGGAGTGTTGCCTTCGGGACATTCGGAAGTCAAGCTTTCTTT. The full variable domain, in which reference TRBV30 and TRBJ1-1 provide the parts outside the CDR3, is SQTIHQWPATLVQPVGSPLSLECTVEGTSNPNLYWYRQAAGRGLQLLFYSVGIGQISSEVPQNLSASRPQDRQFILSSKKLLLSDSGFYLCAWSVAFGTFGSQAFFGQGTRLTVV.

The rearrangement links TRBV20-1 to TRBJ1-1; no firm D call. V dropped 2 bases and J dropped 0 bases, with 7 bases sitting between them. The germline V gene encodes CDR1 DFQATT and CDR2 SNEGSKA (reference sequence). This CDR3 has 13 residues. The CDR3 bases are TGCAGTGCTAGAAGGGAGTTGAACACTGAAGCTTTCTTT. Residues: CSARRELNTEAFF.

CDR3 amino acids: CASSPPTGKMTQYF. The CDR3 DNA is TGTGCCAGCAGCCCCCCGACGGGAAAAATGACCCAGTACTTC. V is TRBV3-1 and J is TRBJ2-5; tentative D call: TRBD2 (5 bases). There are 14 residues in the CDR3. Germline CDR1 is LGHDT and CDR2 is YNNKEL (reference sequence). The V and J ends lost 4 bases and 7 bases respectively, with 16 bases between them.

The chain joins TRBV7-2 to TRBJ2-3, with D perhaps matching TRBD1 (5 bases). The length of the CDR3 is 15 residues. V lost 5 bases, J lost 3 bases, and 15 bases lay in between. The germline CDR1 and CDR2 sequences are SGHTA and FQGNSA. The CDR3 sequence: CASSPRQSRTDTQYF. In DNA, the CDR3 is TGTGCCAGCAGCCCCAGACAGAGTAGAACAGATACGCAGTATTTT.

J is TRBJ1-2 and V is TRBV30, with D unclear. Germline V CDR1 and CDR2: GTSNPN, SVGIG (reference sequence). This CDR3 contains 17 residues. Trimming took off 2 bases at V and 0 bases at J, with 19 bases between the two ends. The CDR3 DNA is TGTGCCTGGAGTATGTTTTATCAGCAGAAAGCTAACTATGGCTACACCTTC. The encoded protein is CAWSMFYQQKANYGYTF.

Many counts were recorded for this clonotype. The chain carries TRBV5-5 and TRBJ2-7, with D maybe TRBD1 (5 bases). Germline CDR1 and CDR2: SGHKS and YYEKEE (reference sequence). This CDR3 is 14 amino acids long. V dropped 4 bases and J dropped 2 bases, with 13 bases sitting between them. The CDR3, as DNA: TGTGCCAGCAGCGTCCATGGGGCCGCCTACGAGCAGTACTTC. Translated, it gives CASSVHGAAYEQYF.

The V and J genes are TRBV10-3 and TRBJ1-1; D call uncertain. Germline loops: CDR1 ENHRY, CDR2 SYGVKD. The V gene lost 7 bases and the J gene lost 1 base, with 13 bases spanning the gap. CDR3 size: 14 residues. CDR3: CAIKDYERNTEAFF. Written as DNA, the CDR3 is TGTGCCATCAAGGACTATGAAAGGAACACTGAAGCTTTCTTT.

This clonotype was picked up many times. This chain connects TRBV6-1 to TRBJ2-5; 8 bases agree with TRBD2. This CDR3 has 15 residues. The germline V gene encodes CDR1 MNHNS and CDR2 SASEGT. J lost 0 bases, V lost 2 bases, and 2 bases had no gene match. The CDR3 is CASSELAGNQETQYF. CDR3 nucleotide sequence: TGTGCCAGCAGTGAACTAGCGGGCAACCAAGAGACCCAGTACTTC.

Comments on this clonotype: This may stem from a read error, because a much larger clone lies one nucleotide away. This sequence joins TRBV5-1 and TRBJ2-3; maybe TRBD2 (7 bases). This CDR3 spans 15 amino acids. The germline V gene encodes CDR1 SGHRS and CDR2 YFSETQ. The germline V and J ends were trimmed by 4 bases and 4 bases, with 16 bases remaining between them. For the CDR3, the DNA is TGCGCCAGCAGCACCCGAGGGGGGGTCGCAGATACGCAGTATTTT. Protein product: CASSTRGGVADTQYF. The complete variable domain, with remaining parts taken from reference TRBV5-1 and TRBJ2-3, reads KAGVTQTPRYLIKTRGQQVTLSCSPISGHRSVSWYQQTPGQGLQFLFEYFSETQRNKGNFPGRFSGRQFSNSRSEMNVSTLELGDSALYLCASSTRGGVADTQYFGPGTRLTVL.

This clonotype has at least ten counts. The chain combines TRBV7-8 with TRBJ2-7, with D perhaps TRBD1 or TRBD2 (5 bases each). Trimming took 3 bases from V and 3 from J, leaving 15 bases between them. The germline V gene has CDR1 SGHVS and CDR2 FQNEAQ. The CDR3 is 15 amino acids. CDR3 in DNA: TGTGCCAGCAGCTTCGACCTCCGGGACCACTACGAGCAGTACTTC. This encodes CASSFDLRDHYEQYF.

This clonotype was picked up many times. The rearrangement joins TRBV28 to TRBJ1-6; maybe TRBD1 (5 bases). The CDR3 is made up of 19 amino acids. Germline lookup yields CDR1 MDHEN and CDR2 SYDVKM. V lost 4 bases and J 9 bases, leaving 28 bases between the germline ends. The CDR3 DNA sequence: TGTGCCAGCAGTTCCCCTCTGCCCCCCCGGGACCCGAGGACTTCACCCCTCCACTTT. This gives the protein CASSSPLPPRDPRTSPLHF.

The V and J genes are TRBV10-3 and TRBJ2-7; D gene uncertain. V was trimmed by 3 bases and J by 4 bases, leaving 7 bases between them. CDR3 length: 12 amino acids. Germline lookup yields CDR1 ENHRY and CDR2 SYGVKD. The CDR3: CAISEGPYEQYF. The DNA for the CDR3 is TGTGCCATCAGTGAAGGTCCGTACGAGCAGTACTTC.

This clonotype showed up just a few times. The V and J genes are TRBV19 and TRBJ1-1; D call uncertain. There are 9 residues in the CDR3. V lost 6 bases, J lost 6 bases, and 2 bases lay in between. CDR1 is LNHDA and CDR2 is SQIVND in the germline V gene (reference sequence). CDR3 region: CASSPEAFF. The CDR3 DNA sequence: TGTGCCAGTAGCCCTGAAGCTTTCTTT.

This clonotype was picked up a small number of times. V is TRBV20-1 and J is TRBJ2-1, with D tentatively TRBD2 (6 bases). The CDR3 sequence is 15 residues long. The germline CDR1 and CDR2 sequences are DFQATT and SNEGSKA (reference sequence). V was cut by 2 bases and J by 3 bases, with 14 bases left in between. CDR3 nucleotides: TGCAGTGCTAGAATGGCGGGAAGGATCTACAATGAGCAGTTCTTC. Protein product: CSARMAGRIYNEQFF.

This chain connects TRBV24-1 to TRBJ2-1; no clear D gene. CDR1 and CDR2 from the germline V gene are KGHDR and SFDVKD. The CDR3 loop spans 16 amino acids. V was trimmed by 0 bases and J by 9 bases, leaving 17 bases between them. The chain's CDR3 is CATSDLKGNVGGEQFF. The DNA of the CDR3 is TGTGCCACCAGTGATTTGAAGGGTAATGTGGGCGGTGAGCAGTTCTTC.

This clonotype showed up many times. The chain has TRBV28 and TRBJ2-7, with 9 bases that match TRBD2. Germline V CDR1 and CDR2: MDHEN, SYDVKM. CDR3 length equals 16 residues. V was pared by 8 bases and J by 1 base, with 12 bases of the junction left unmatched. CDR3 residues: CASFPPAGGGSYEQYF. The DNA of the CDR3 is TGTGCCAGCTTCCCCCCGGCGGGAGGGGGATCCTACGAGCAGTACTTC.

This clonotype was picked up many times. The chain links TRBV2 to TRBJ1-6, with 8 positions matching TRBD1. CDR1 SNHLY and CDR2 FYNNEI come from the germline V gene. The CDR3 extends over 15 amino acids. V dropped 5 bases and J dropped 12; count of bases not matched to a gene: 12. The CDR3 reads CASSKDRAMGEPLHF. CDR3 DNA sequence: TGTGCCAGCAGTAAGGACAGGGCCATGGGTGAACCCCTCCACTTT.

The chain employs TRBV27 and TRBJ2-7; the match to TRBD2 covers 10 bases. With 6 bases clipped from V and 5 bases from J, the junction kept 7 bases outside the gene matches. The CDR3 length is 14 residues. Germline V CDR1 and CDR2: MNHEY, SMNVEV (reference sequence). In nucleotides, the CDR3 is TGTGCCAGCAGGGAAGCGGGAGGGCTTGACGAGCAGTACTTC. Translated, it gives CASREAGGLDEQYF.

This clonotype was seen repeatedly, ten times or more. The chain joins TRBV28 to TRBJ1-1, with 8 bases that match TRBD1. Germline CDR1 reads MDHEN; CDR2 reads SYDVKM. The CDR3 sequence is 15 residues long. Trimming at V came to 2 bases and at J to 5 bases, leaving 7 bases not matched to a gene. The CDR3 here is CASSLAGTGSTEAFF. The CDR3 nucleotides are TGTGCCAGCAGTTTAGCCGGGACAGGAAGTACTGAAGCTTTCTTT.